These 31 T cell receptor beta chains came from one sample sequenced in a study of molecular identifiers for immune sequencing clone quantification. TCRdb re-analysed the PCR reads in MiXCR, keeping a single row per CDR3 protein. The sample includes about half a million distinct CDR3 sequences, about 25% of them seen just once. Material: naive CD8+ T cells from blood, with Jurkat cell RNA spiked in. Subset defined: FACS-sorted CD8+CD4-CCR7+CD45RA+ naive T cells. These receptors were obtained from a human donor in good health. Some libraries in this study had Jurkat cell RNA spiked in.

The chain combines TRBV4-2 with TRBJ2-7, with 8 positions matching TRBD2. The CDR3 totals 17 residues. The germline V gene encodes CDR1 LGHNA and CDR2 YNFKEQ. After removal of 1 base from V and 1 base from J, the junction contained 9 bases not matched to a gene. The CDR3 loop reads CASSQGLAGGLSYEQYF. As DNA, the CDR3 is TGTGCCAGCAGCCAAGGTCTTGCGGGGGGCCTTTCCTACGAGCAGTACTTC.

This clonotype turned up a few times. CDR3 loop: CASSYNPRQVPRGQPQHF. CDR3 in DNA: TGTGCCAGCAGTTACAACCCCAGACAGGTCCCCCGGGGGCAGCCCCAGCATTTT. V and J are TRBV28 and TRBJ1-5, with D perhaps TRBD1 (6 bases). The CDR3 totals 18 residues. The V gene's germline CDR1 is MDHEN and CDR2 SYDVKM. Trimming shortened V by 4 bases and J by 7 bases, and 26 bases separated the two germline ends.

This clonotype occurred many times. DNA of the CDR3: TGCGCCAGCAGCCAAGATGAAAGCGCCTACTCCTACGAGCAGTACTTC. Translating it yields CASSQDESAYSYEQYF. The chain employs TRBV4-1 and TRBJ2-7; D gene uncertain. Germline CDR1 MGHRA, CDR2 YSYEKL. CDR3 length: 16 residues. Trimming pared 0 bases from V and 0 bases from J, leaving 12 bases between.

There are many counts of this clonotype. This sequence joins TRBV6-6 and TRBJ2-3; maybe TRBD2 (6 bases). Per germline, CDR1 MNHNY and CDR2 SVGAGI (reference sequence). The CDR3 sequence is 17 residues long. With 4 bases removed from V and 4 bases from J, the gap between germline ends came to 21 bases. Written as DNA, the CDR3 is TGTGCCAGCAGTTCCCTTGGGGCGGGTCGGGGGTCAGATACGCAGTATTTT. Residues: CASSSLGAGRGSDTQYF.

This CDR3 reads CASRLTAPYEQYF. The CDR3 DNA sequence: TGTGCCAGCAGGCTGACAGCCCCCTACGAGCAGTACTTC. The J gene is TRBJ2-7, the V gene TRBV2; a weak D match, TRBD1 (5 bases). CDR3 length: 13 residues. Deletions cut 6 bases from V and 2 bases from J, with 11 bases between. Germline V gene lookup returns CDR1 SNHLY and CDR2 FYNNEI.

The CDR3 DNA reads TGTGCCAGCAGCACGGGACAGGGGGCCTATAATTCACCCCTCCACTTT. Translating it yields CASSTGQGAYNSPLHF. The V and J genes are TRBV5-8 and TRBJ1-6; 11 bases are a match to TRBD1. The germline CDR1 and CDR2 sequences are SGHTS and YDEGEE. J was trimmed by 2 bases and V by 4 bases; bases with no gene match: 2. The CDR3 runs to 16 residues. Complete variable domain (other parts from reference TRBV5-8 and TRBJ1-6): EAGVTQSPTHLIKTRGQQATLRCSPISGHTSVYWYQQALGLGLQFLLWYDEGEERNRGNFPPRFSGRQFPNYSSELNVNALELEDSALYLCASSTGQGAYNSPLHFGNGTRLTVT.

This clonotype was found many times. V is TRBV20-1 and J is TRBJ1-1; the D is unclear. Trimming took 6 bases from V and 4 from J, leaving 18 bases between them. Germline lookup yields CDR1 DFQATT and CDR2 SNEGSKA (reference sequence). The CDR3 loop spans 14 amino acids. The chain's CDR3 is CSAPSPYVGTEAFF. In DNA, the CDR3 is TGCAGTGCACCTTCCCCGTATGTAGGCACTGAAGCTTTCTTT.

This clonotype was seen ten or more times. The CDR3 reads CASSPADTEAFF. In DNA form, the CDR3 reads TGTGCCAGCAGCCCGGCGGACACTGAAGCTTTCTTT. This sequence joins TRBV21-1 and TRBJ1-1. TRBV21-1 is recorded as a pseudogene. This CDR3 region has 12 residues.

The chain employs TRBV7-9 and TRBJ2-2, with 11 bases lining up with TRBD2. The junction had 6 bases not matched to a gene; V was cut back by 6 bases and J by 3 bases. The CDR3 has 16 residues. Germline values: CDR1 SEHNR, CDR2 FQNEAQ (reference sequence). CDR3: CASSQLAGDDTGELFF. DNA for the CDR3: TGTGCCAGCAGTCAACTAGCGGGAGATGACACCGGGGAGCTGTTTTTT. Supplemented by reference TRBV7-9 and TRBJ2-2, the full variable domain reads DTGVSQNPRHKITKRGQNVTFRCDPISEHNRLYWYRQTLGQGPEFLTYFQNEAQLEKSRLLSDRFSAERPKGSFSTLEIQRTEQGDSAMYLCASSQLAGDDTGELFFGEGSRLTVL.

This clonotype was observed a handful of times. This chain connects TRBV30 to TRBJ2-7; possible D gene TRBD2, 7 bases. The CDR3 has 11 amino acids. The germline V and J ends were trimmed by 4 bases and 6 bases, with 10 bases remaining between them. CDR1 GTSNPN and CDR2 SVGIG come from the germline V gene (reference sequence). The CDR3 loop reads CAWTRGAEQYF. Written as DNA, the CDR3 is TGTGCCTGGACTCGGGGGGCCGAGCAGTACTTC.

This clonotype came up once. One base away lies a much larger clone, so this may be a sequencing read error. The chain carries TRBV12-3 or TRBV12-4 and TRBJ2-7; TRBD1 or TRBD2 may be the D gene (5 bases each). CDR3 length: 12 residues. The germline V and J ends were trimmed by 8 bases and 6 bases, with 14 bases remaining between them. The CDR3 DNA sequence: TGTGCCAGCCAGGGAGCCCGAGCCGAGCAGTACTTC. It encodes CASQGARAEQYF.

The chain recombines TRBV9 with TRBJ2-5; 13 nucleotides agree with TRBD2. V dropped 3 bases and J dropped 5; count of bases not matched to a gene: 10. The CDR3 has 17 amino acids. The V gene's germline CDR1 is SGDLS and CDR2 YYNGEE. CDR3 sequence reads: CASSATGTSGMGETQYF. CDR3 nucleotides: TGTGCCAGCAGCGCTACCGGGACTAGCGGGATGGGTGAGACCCAGTACTTC.

On this clonotype itself: This may arise from a read error, as a much more abundant clone is one base away. V gene TRBV27 combines with J gene TRBJ2-7; either TRBD1 or TRBD2 may fit D (5 bases each). There are 16 residues in the CDR3. Trimming took off 1 base at V and 5 bases at J, with 18 bases between the two ends. From germline, CDR1 is MNHEY and CDR2 SMNVEV (reference sequence). This CDR3 reads CASSLWVRQGSDEQYF. The CDR3 region has the DNA TGTGCCAGCAGTTTATGGGTCCGGCAGGGTAGCGACGAGCAGTACTTC.

Comments on this clonotype: A much larger clone differs by one base, so this may be a read error. The chain employs TRBV14 and TRBJ2-5; D assignment may be TRBD1 or TRBD2 (5 bases each). CDR3 size: 14 residues. Trimming took 0 bases from V and 7 from J, leaving 12 bases between them. Germline CDR1 is SGHDN and CDR2 is FVKESK. The CDR3 nucleotides read TGTGCCAGCAGCCAAGATTGGGACCCGCGGACCCAGTACTTC. As protein: CASSQDWDPRTQYF.

The V call is TRBV28, the J call TRBJ1-5; no definite D call. V gave up 7 bases and J gave up 2 bases, with 15 bases separating them. This CDR3 has 15 amino acids. CDR1 is MDHEN, CDR2 SYDVKM, per germline. The DNA of the CDR3 is TGTGCCAGCAAGCGCCATCACGGTGGCAATCAGCCCCAGCATTTT. It is translated as CASKRHHGGNQPQHF.

This clonotype was counted only a few times. CDR3 in amino acids: CASSLGFAQPQHF. CDR3 nucleotides: TGTGCCAGCAGCTTGGGTTTTGCCCAGCCCCAGCATTTT. This chain uses TRBV7-9 with TRBJ1-5; D is unclear. This CDR3 contains 13 residues. Germline values: CDR1 SEHNR, CDR2 FQNEAQ (reference sequence). V was trimmed by 3 bases and J by 7 bases, leaving 10 bases between them.

The chain recombines TRBV28 with TRBJ2-7; maybe TRBD2 (6 bases). This CDR3 spans 15 amino acids. Germline V gene lookup returns CDR1 MDHEN and CDR2 SYDVKM. V lost 3 bases to trimming and J lost 0 bases, with 12 bases between them. Here the CDR3 reads CASSFRGLNSYEQYF. The CDR3 region has the DNA TGTGCCAGCAGTTTCAGAGGACTAAACTCCTACGAGCAGTACTTC.

Comment on this clonotype: At one end the junction does not follow the germline gene, possibly because of a read error. V is TRBV9 and J is TRBJ1-1; TRBD1 is a possible D gene (5 bases). The germline gives CDR1 SGDLS, CDR2 YYNGEE. The CDR3 has 15 residues. CDR3 DNA: TGTGGCAGCAGCATTGTCGGCGCCACAGGTACCGAAGCTTTCTTT. Protein: CGSSIVGATGTEAFF.

This clonotype was seen more than once but under ten times. The gene calls are TRBV19 and TRBJ2-1; tentative D call: TRBD1 (5 bases). This CDR3 is 15 amino acids long. CDR1 LNHDA and CDR2 SQIVND come from the germline V gene (reference sequence). V was shortened by 3 bases and J by 0 bases, with 9 bases between the two germline ends. CDR3 residues: CASSIFDSSYNEQFF. The CDR3 DNA reads as TGTGCCAGTAGTATTTTCGACAGCTCCTACAATGAGCAGTTCTTC.

The table lists this clonotype with a few counts. V usage is TRBV23-1 and J usage is TRBJ2-7; 8 nucleotides agree with TRBD2. TRBV23-1 is filed as an ORF, its function uncertain. V lost 6 bases to trimming and J lost 4 bases; unmatched junction nucleotides: 11. This CDR3 is built from 15 residues. This chain's CDR3 is CASSGRASGWYEQYF. The CDR3 DNA reads as TGCGCCAGCAGCGGCAGGGCTAGCGGGTGGTACGAGCAGTACTTC.

Of note for this clonotype: This sequence may be a read error, since a much larger clone differs from it by one base. The rearrangement links TRBV6-5 to TRBJ1-1; possibly TRBD1 for D (5 bases). The CDR3 is made up of 14 amino acids. CDR1 is MNHEY, CDR2 SVGAGI, per germline. The CDR3 is CASSLQGDITEASF. CDR3 bases: TGTGCCAGCAGCCTACAAGGGGATATCACTGAAGCTTCCTTT.

This clonotype was seen at least ten times. This chain joins TRBV4-3 and TRBJ2-3; D perhaps matches TRBD1 (5 bases). CDR3 length: 16 amino acids. Germline values: CDR1 LGHNA, CDR2 YSLEER. Trimming stripped 0 bases from V and 5 bases from J, with 15 bases between. The CDR3: CASSQEQGWAEDTQYF. CDR3 coding DNA: TGCGCCAGCAGCCAAGAGCAGGGTTGGGCGGAAGATACGCAGTATTTT.

The chain links TRBV19 to TRBJ1-4, with D hard to call. Trimming removed 0 bases at V and 0 bases at J, with 11 bases between. CDR1 and CDR2 from the germline V gene are LNHDA and SQIVND (reference sequence). The CDR3 has 17 amino acids. The CDR3 here is CASSIDSAGSTNEKLFF. The CDR3 DNA reads TGTGCCAGTAGTATAGATTCGGCGGGATCAACTAATGAAAAACTGTTTTTT.

The chain carries TRBV5-6 and TRBJ1-4; D call uncertain. Looked up from germline, CDR1 is SGHDT and CDR2 is YYEEEE. The CDR3 is 14 residues long. Trimming removed 0 bases at V and 4 bases at J, with 7 bases between. The CDR3 sequence: CASSLVRSNEKLFF. CDR3 coding DNA: TGTGCCAGCAGCTTGGTTCGCAGTAATGAAAAACTGTTTTTT.

The chain recombines TRBV10-3 with TRBJ1-1; TRBD1 matches at 7 bases. CDR1 is ENHRY and CDR2 is SYGVKD in the germline V gene. The V gene end was trimmed by 3 bases and the J gene end by 6 bases; junction bases not matched to a gene: 7. The CDR3 is 14 residues long. CDR3 region: CAISDSDRAAEAFF. CDR3 bases: TGTGCCATCAGTGACTCAGACAGGGCCGCTGAAGCTTTCTTT.

This clonotype was detected a few times. Since the CDR3 does not end with the conserved phenylalanine or tryptophan, this likely comes from a read error. The chain links TRBV9 to TRBJ2-1; D perhaps matches TRBD2 (6 bases). The ends were cut back, 0 bases at V and 10 bases at J, with 14 bases in the middle. CDR3 length: 14 amino acids. CDR1 is SGDLS, CDR2 YYNGEE, per germline. CDR3 sequence reads: CASSVAGSGGEQFL. The CDR3 bases are TGTGCCAGCAGCGTAGCCGGGAGCGGCGGAGAGCAGTTCCTC.

The chain carries TRBV11-2 and TRBJ2-2; 8 nucleotides match TRBD2. This CDR3 has 16 residues. V shed 1 base, J shed 0 bases, and the junction held 1 base outside the gene matches. The germline gives CDR1 SGHAT, CDR2 FQNNGV. The CDR3 loop is CASSLAGGSNTGELFF. Written as DNA, the CDR3 is TGTGCCAGCAGCTTAGCGGGGGGGTCGAACACCGGGGAGCTGTTTTTT.

This clonotype was detected once. At one end, the junction sequence differs from germline, possibly due to a read error. The chain employs TRBV7-9 and TRBJ2-7, with 8 positions matching TRBD2. The length of the CDR3 is 15 residues. Germline V gene sequence: CDR1 SEHNR, CDR2 FQNEAQ (reference sequence). The CDR3 loop reads CASSSPSGRPYERYF. The CDR3 DNA sequence: TGTGCCAGCAGCTCCCCCAGCGGGAGACCCTACGAGCGGTACTTC.

Regarding this clonotype: This clone may be a read error of a much larger clone one base away. The chain couples TRBV27 to TRBJ2-7; D perhaps matches TRBD2 (5 bases). Germline V gives CDR1 MNHEY, CDR2 SMNVEV (reference sequence). CDR3 length: 14 amino acids. Trimming took 5 bases from V and 2 from J, leaving 13 bases between them. CDR3 sequence reads: CASSPSGAPYEQYF. The CDR3 DNA sequence: TGTGCCAGCAGTCCGAGCGGCGCACCCTACGAGCAGTACTTC.

There are a few counts of this clonotype. This sequence joins TRBV14 and TRBJ1-2; TRBD1 aligns across 7 bases. V trimming: 0 bases; J trimming: 4 bases; junction bases outside the gene matches: 11. This CDR3 has 17 amino acids. Germline CDR1 is SGHDN and CDR2 is FVKESK. The CDR3 region has the DNA TGTGCCAGCAGCCAAGATCTTGAGGTTGCAGGGGGCTATGGCTACACCTTC. Translating gives CASSQDLEVAGGYGYTF.

This clonotype was seen repeatedly, ten times or more. The V and J genes are TRBV12-3 or TRBV12-4 and TRBJ2-3; D gene unclear. This CDR3 spans 15 amino acids. Between the trimmed V and J ends, which lost 4 bases and 0 bases, there was a span of 11 bases. The CDR3 DNA sequence: TGTGCCAGCAGTTCCCTTAAGGGAAGCACAGATACGCAGTATTTT. Translating gives CASSSLKGSTDTQYF.